Presented here are 10 T cell receptor beta chains from one specimen sequenced in a study of blood T cell repertoires in COVID-19. Generated by immunoSEQ multiplex PCR, the TCRdb table keeps only in-frame clones and is missing some. This sample yields a few hundred thousand clones, of which under 90% are seen a single time; approximately 4.1% belongs to the top ten. The sample comprised PBMCs or T cells enriched from blood (not recorded which). The receptors shown here come from a man aged 30 to 39 who had recovered from COVID-19.

J is TRBJ1-5 and V is TRBV6-5, with 7 bases that match TRBD1. J was trimmed by 11 bases and V by 6 bases; bases with no gene match: 10. This CDR3 comprises 13 residues. The germline gives CDR1 MNHEY, CDR2 SVGAGI. The CDR3 sequence: CASRLSTTGAQHF. For the CDR3, the DNA is TGTGCCAGCAGGCTTAGTACAACAGGGGCCCAGCATTTT.

This chain links TRBV5-8 with TRBJ1-5, with a tentative D call TRBD1 (6 bases). CDR1 is SGHTS, CDR2 YDEGEE, per germline. This CDR3 has 14 amino acids. With 5 bases removed from V and 7 bases from J, the gap between germline ends came to 16 bases. CDR3 DNA: TGTGCCAGCAGGGAAGGGACAACAAAACAGCCCCAGCATTTT. This translates into CASREGTTKQPQHF.

The rearrangement uses TRBV19 and TRBJ1-2; perhaps TRBD1 as D (5 bases). Trimming removed 0 bases from V and 7 bases from J, with 12 bases in between. This CDR3 spans 14 amino acids. The V gene's germline CDR1 is LNHDA and CDR2 SQIVND (reference sequence). CDR3 nucleotides: TGTGCCAGTAGTATAGAAAGGAGGGGAGGTGGCTACACCTTC. Amino acids: CASSIERRGGGYTF.

The rearrangement links TRBV2 to TRBJ1-1; TRBD1 matches at 8 bases. CDR1 is SNHLY and CDR2 is FYNNEI in the germline V gene. CDR3 length: 16 residues. The J segment lost 1 base and the V segment lost 8 bases, leaving 12 bases of the junction unmatched. CDR3 sequence (DNA): TGTGCCAGCGCGGACAGGGCTCGCTTTTCGAACACTGAAGCTTTCTTT. It codes for CASADRARFSNTEAFF. The complete variable domain, with remaining parts taken from reference TRBV2 and TRBJ1-1, reads EPEVTQTPSHQVTQMGQEVILRCVPISNHLYFYWYRQILGQKVEFLVSFYNNEISEKSEIFDDQFSVERPDGSNFTLKIRSTKLEDSAMYFCASADRARFSNTEAFFGQGTRLTVV.

The CDR3 DNA reads TGCGCCAGCAGCTTGGGCCAGGGCGAAAATCAGCCCCAGCATTTT. Amino acid sequence: CASSLGQGENQPQHF. The rearrangement uses TRBV5-1 and TRBJ1-5, with a possible D match to TRBD1 (5 bases). The V gene lost 0 bases and the J gene lost 4 bases, with 11 bases spanning the gap. The CDR3 is 15 amino acids. Germline V lookup: CDR1 SGHRS, CDR2 YFSETQ.

The chain has TRBV6-1 and TRBJ2-2; the match to TRBD2 covers 7 bases. Germline V gives CDR1 MNHNS, CDR2 SASEGT. The CDR3 totals 18 residues. The V gene end was trimmed by 4 bases and the J gene end by 0 bases; junction bases not matched to a gene: 11. The CDR3 is CASSGRYRDYANTGELFF. Written as DNA, the CDR3 is TGTGCCAGCAGTGGAAGATACCGGGACTATGCGAACACCGGGGAGCTGTTTTTT.

In the case of this clone: One junction end does not reproduce the germline sequence, and a read error may be involved. This chain links TRBV7-7 with TRBJ1-3, with D perhaps TRBD1 (6 bases). The germline V gene encodes CDR1 SSHAT and CDR2 FNYEAQ (reference sequence). This CDR3 comprises 15 residues. CDR3 in amino acids: CASSRGTSSGNTIYF. For the CDR3, the DNA is TGTGCTAGCAGCCGAGGGACAAGCTCTGGAAACACCATATATTTT.

This rearrangement joins TRBV28 to TRBJ2-5; 11 bases agree with TRBD1. CDR1 is MDHEN and CDR2 is SYDVKM in the germline V gene. V was pared by 8 bases and J by 5 bases, with 10 bases of the junction left unmatched. The CDR3 runs 15 residues. CDR3 loop: CASGPGQGVGETQYF. The DNA for the CDR3 is TGTGCCAGCGGGCCGGGACAGGGGGTAGGGGAGACCCAGTACTTC. The whole variable domain, filled in from reference TRBV28 and TRBJ2-5, reads DVKVTQSSRYLVKRTGEKVFLECVQDMDHENMFWYRQDPGLGLRLIYFSYDVKMKEKGDIPEGYSVSREKKERFSLILESASTNQTSMYLCASGPGQGVGETQYFGPGTRLLVL.

CDR3 sequence: CSVGSGSSNQPQHF. The DNA of the CDR3 is TGCAGCGTTGGTTCAGGGTCCTCCAATCAGCCCCAGCATTTT. The V and J genes are TRBV29-1 and TRBJ1-5, with a weak D call TRBD1 (5 bases). Germline CDR1 is SQVTM and CDR2 is ANQGSEA. The CDR3 extends over 14 amino acids. The V end was cut by 4 bases, the J end by 3 bases, with 13 bases between.

The chain combines TRBV11-2 with TRBJ2-2; TRBD2 matches 8 bases. The CDR3 consists of 16 residues. Germline trimming cut 5 bases from V and 5 bases from J; bases unmatched to any gene: 10. From germline, CDR1 is SGHAT and CDR2 FQNNGV. In DNA, the CDR3 is TGTGCCAGCAGCCCAAGTCTGGGACTAGTTACCGGGGAGCTGTTTTTT. Encoded protein: CASSPSLGLVTGELFF.